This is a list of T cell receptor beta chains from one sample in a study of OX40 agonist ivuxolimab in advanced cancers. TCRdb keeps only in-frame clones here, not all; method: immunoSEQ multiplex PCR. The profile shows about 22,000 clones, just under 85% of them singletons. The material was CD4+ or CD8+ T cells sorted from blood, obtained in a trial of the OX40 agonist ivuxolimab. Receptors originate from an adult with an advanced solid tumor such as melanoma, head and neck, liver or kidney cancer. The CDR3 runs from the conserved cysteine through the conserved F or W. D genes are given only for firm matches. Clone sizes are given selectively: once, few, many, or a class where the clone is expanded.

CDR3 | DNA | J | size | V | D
CASSPAPQLGSYNEQFF | TGTGCCAGCAGTCCAGCCCCCCAACTCGGCTCCTACAATGAGCAGTTCTTC | TRBJ2-1 | - | TRBV28 | -
CASSPAGIRFF | TGTGCCAGCAGCCCCGCCGGGATTCGGTTCTTC | TRBJ2-1 | - | TRBV7-9 | -
CASSEGSNQPQHF | TGTGCCAGCAGTGAGGGTAGCAATCAGCCCCAGCATTTT | TRBJ1-5 | - | TRBV6-4 | -
CASSHSWGSKNIQYF | TGTGCCAGCAGCCACTCTTGGGGGTCCAAAAACATTCAGTACTTC | TRBJ2-4 | - | TRBV11-2 | -
CASSFSVSTDTQYF | TGTGCCAGCAGTTTTTCCGTTAGCACAGATACGCAGTATTTT | TRBJ2-3 | - | TRBV27 | -
CASSPGQGASGYTF | TGTGCCAGCAGCCCCGGACAGGGGGCGTCTGGCTACACCTTC | TRBJ1-2 | - | TRBV7-6 | TRBD1
CASSVWSGASQETQYF | TGTGCCAGCAGCGTATGGAGCGGGGCATCACAAGAGACCCAGTACTTC | TRBJ2-5 | - | TRBV9 | TRBD2
CASSLSGTNTEAFF | TGTGCCAGCAGTTTATCAGGGACGAACACTGAAGCTTTCTTT | TRBJ1-1 | - | TRBV28 | -
CASSDSWSDEQFF | TGTGCCAGCAGTGACTCGTGGTCCGATGAGCAGTTCTTC | TRBJ2-1 | - | TRBV6-4 | -
CASSASGDGNTEAFF | TGCGCCAGCAGCGCAAGCGGGGACGGTAACACTGAAGCTTTCTTT | TRBJ1-1 | - | TRBV5-3 | -
CASARGFGNQPQHF | TGTGCCAGCGCCCGGGGGTTTGGCAATCAGCCCCAGCATTTT | TRBJ1-5 | - | TRBV28 | -
CASSLGTGLNEKLFF | TGTGCCAGCAGTTTGGGGACAGGTCTTAATGAAAAACTGTTTTTT | TRBJ1-4 | - | TRBV28 | TRBD1
CASSFSRGQNTEAFF | TGTGCCAGCAGTTTCTCGAGGGGGCAGAATACTGAAGCTTTCTTT | TRBJ1-1 | - | TRBV6-5 | TRBD1
CASSQPGGPQHF | TGTGCCAGCAGCCAGCCAGGCGGGCCCCAGCATTTT | TRBJ1-5 | - | TRBV14 | -
CASSLDTGTGEDTQYF | TGCGCCAGCAGCTTGGATACCGGGACAGGGGAAGATACGCAGTATTTT | TRBJ2-3 | - | TRBV5-1 | TRBD1
CASSFSTGNYEQYF | TGTGCCAGCAGTTTCTCGACAGGGAACTACGAGCAGTACTTC | TRBJ2-7 | - | TRBV27 | TRBD1
CASSYSLKTGNYGYTF | TGTGCCAGCAGTTACTCCTTAAAGACAGGAAACTATGGCTACACCTTC | TRBJ1-2 | - | TRBV6-5 | -
CASSYPGGGRNEQFF | TGTGCCAGCAGCTACCCCGGGGGGGGACGCAATGAGCAGTTCTTC | TRBJ2-1 | once | TRBV7-8 | TRBD2
CASSLEGRGRQPQHF | TGTGCCAGCAGCTTAGAAGGCAGGGGCCGACAGCCCCAGCATTTT | TRBJ1-5 | once | TRBV7-6 | -
CASSSGLADEQYF | TGTGCCAGCAGCTCCGGACTAGCGGACGAGCAGTACTTC | TRBJ2-7 | - | TRBV6-6 | TRBD2
CASSWSRESSYEQYF | TGTGCCAGCAGCTGGAGCAGGGAGAGCTCCTACGAGCAGTACTTC | TRBJ2-7 | - | TRBV7-2 | -
CASSPPGSLNTEAFF | TGCGCCAGCAGTCCCCCCGGCTCCCTGAACACTGAAGCTTTCTTT | TRBJ1-1 | - | TRBV4-1 | -
CASSLNGLAGMNADTQYF | TGTGCCAGCAGCTTAAACGGCCTAGCGGGTATGAATGCAGATACGCAGTATTTT | TRBJ2-3 | - | TRBV13 | TRBD2
CASRRTGMEGNQPQHF | TGTGCCAGCAGGCGGACAGGGATGGAAGGCAATCAGCCCCAGCATTTT | TRBJ1-5 | - | TRBV2 | TRBD1
CASSVGRLNTEAFF | TGTGCCAGCAGCGTAGGGCGCTTGAACACTGAGGCTTTCTTT | TRBJ1-1 | - | TRBV9 | -
CASSLVGVDGYTF | TGTGCCAGCAGCTTAGTAGGTGTTGATGGCTACACCTTC | TRBJ1-2 | - | TRBV7-9 | -
CASSLPSHEQYF | TGCGCCAGCAGCCTCCCATCCCACGAGCAGTACTTC | TRBJ2-7 | - | TRBV4-1 | -
CASSLTGGRRYEQYF | TGTGCCAGCAGCTTGACGGGGGGCCGACGGTACGAGCAGTACTTC | TRBJ2-7 | - | TRBV7-3 | -
CASSILLAGAYNEQFF | TGTGCCAGTAGTATTCTCCTAGCGGGTGCCTACAATGAGCAGTTCTTC | TRBJ2-1 | - | TRBV19 | TRBD2
CASSIIGGSTSYNEQFF | TGTGCCAGCAGTATTATAGGGGGGTCCACTAGTTACAATGAGCAGTTCTTC | TRBJ2-1 | - | TRBV28 | -
CASSLSESGSGNTIYF | TGTGCCAGCAGCTTATCGGAATCGGGCTCTGGAAACACCATATATTTT | TRBJ1-3 | - | TRBV7-9 | -
CASSSFSYEQYF | TGTGCCAGCAGTTCCTTCTCCTACGAGCAGTACTTC | TRBJ2-7 | once | TRBV28 | -
CASSPLGGLDYGYTF | TGTGCCAGCAGCCCGTTGGGGGGTTTGGACTATGGCTACACCTTC | TRBJ1-2 | medium-sized | TRBV7-3 | -
CASSAVLGWAPTDTQYF | TGTGCCAGCAGTGCAGTGCTTGGGTGGGCCCCCACAGATACGCAGTATTTT | TRBJ2-3 | - | TRBV2 | -
CASSFGRSNQPQHF | TGTGCCAGCAGTTTCGGGCGGAGCAATCAGCCCCAGCATTTT | TRBJ1-5 | - | TRBV27 | -
CASSQDGQGAREKLFF | TGCGCCAGCAGCCAAGATGGCCAGGGGGCGCGGGAAAAACTGTTTTTT | TRBJ1-4 | - | TRBV4-3 | TRBD1
CASSTDGKNYGYTF | TGTGCCAGTAGTACCGACGGAAAAAACTATGGCTACACCTTC | TRBJ1-2 | - | TRBV19 | -
CASSLNPNYGYTF | TGTGCCAGCAGTTTGAATCCCAACTATGGCTACACCTTC | TRBJ1-2 | - | TRBV28 | -
CASRPTGGRSEAFF | TGTGCCAGTAGGCCTACAGGGGGCAGGTCTGAAGCTTTCTTT | TRBJ1-1 | - | TRBV19 | TRBD1
CASRGMGINEQFF | TGTGCCAGCAGGGGTATGGGTATCAATGAGCAGTTCTTC | TRBJ2-1 | once | TRBV11-2 | -
CASSYGTSGVPTDTQYF | TGTGCCAGCAGCTACGGGACTAGCGGGGTCCCCACAGATACGCAGTATTTT | TRBJ2-3 | - | TRBV7-9 | TRBD2
CASSQVGVDTQYF | TGCGCCAGCAGCCAAGTTGGGGTAGATACGCAGTATTTT | TRBJ2-3 | - | TRBV4-1 | -
CASRSTQTSTDTQYF | TGTGCCAGCAGGTCGACACAGACTAGCACAGATACGCAGTATTTT | TRBJ2-3 | - | TRBV11-2 | -
CASSESLAGARDTQYF | TGTGCCAGCAGTGAAAGTCTAGCGGGGGCGAGAGATACGCAGTATTTT | TRBJ2-3 | - | TRBV6-1 | TRBD2
CASRGRKSSYNEQFF | TGTGCCAGCAGGGGGAGGAAGAGCTCCTACAATGAGCAGTTCTTC | TRBJ2-1 | once | TRBV28 | -
CASSFLGDTEAFF | TGTGCCAGCAGTTTTTTAGGGGACACTGAAGCTTTCTTT | TRBJ1-1 | once | TRBV28 | -
CASSLDMGAREQYF | TGTGCCAGCAGCTTGGATATGGGGGCACGGGAGCAGTACTTC | TRBJ2-7 | many | TRBV5-6 | -
CASSPAPANYGYTF | TGTGCCAGCAGCCCCGCCCCAGCTAACTATGGCTACACCTTC | TRBJ1-2 | - | TRBV7-2 | -
CASSLLFTDKNIQYF | TGTGCCAGCAGCTTATTGTTTACTGACAAAAACATTCAGTACTTC | TRBJ2-4 | - | TRBV11-2 | -
CASSDTRGNEQFF | TGTGCCAGCAGCGACACCCGGGGGAATGAGCAGTTCTTC | TRBJ2-1 | - | TRBV13 | -
CASSLGQVNTEAFF | TGTGCCAGCAGTTTGGGACAGGTAAACACTGAAGCTTTCTTT | TRBJ1-1 | - | TRBV27 | TRBD1
CASSLSPRNYGYTF | TGTGCCAGCAGTTTAAGCCCCCGAAACTATGGCTACACCTTC | TRBJ1-2 | - | TRBV28 | -
CASSLEQGGYEQYF | TGTGCCAGCAGCTTAGAACAGGGCGGGTACGAGCAGTACTTC | TRBJ2-7 | - | TRBV7-9 | -
CASSLEVLGGTSTDTQYF | TGTGCCAGCAGTTTGGAAGTTTTGGGGGGCACTAGCACAGATACGCAGTATTTT | TRBJ2-3 | medium-sized | TRBV28 | -
CASSVSPANYGYTF | TGCGCCAGCAGCGTCAGCCCTGCAAACTATGGCTACACCTTC | TRBJ1-2 | - | TRBV5-1 | -
CASSSLGLTEAFF | TGTGCCAGCAGTTCCCTGGGGCTCACTGAAGCTTTCTTT | TRBJ1-1 | - | TRBV28 | -
CASSEKGVQDEQFF | TGCGCCAGCAGTGAAAAGGGGGTACAAGATGAGCAGTTCTTC | TRBJ2-1 | once | TRBV10-1 | -
CASSQRQYNEQFF | TGTGCCAGCAGCCAACGACAGTACAATGAGCAGTTCTTC | TRBJ2-1 | - | TRBV5-6 | -
CASSQSSGVRGYEQYF | TGCGCCAGCAGCCAATCCTCCGGGGTCCGAGGCTACGAGCAGTACTTC | TRBJ2-7 | once | TRBV4-1 | -